The clone carrying this T cell receptor beta chain came up many times. This entry comes from a study of read filtering for tumor transcriptome and immune sequencing. From approximately 430 ng of RNA, a library with molecular barcoded alpha/delta and beta/gamma adaptors was made. TCRdb independently ran MiXCR on the reads; one entry per CDR3 protein. The table includes around 130,000 distinct CDR3 sequences, about 12% detected once. Input material: a population of CD138-negative cells sorted from bone marrow. This TCR was sampled from a donor aged 40 or older with multiple myeloma.

The chain's CDR3 is CASSSLTANTEAFF. The CDR3 DNA sequence: TGTGCCAGCAGCTCCTTGACAGCGAACACTGAAGCTTTCTTT. The genes are TRBV7-2 and TRBJ1-1; D is possibly TRBD1 (5 bases). Germline lookup yields CDR1 SGHTA and CDR2 FQGNSA. The germline V and J ends were trimmed by 4 bases and 1 base, with 10 bases remaining between them. This CDR3 has 14 amino acids. Based on the CDR3 plus reference TRBV7-2 and TRBJ1-1, the full variable domain is GAGVSQSPSNKVTEKGKDVELRCDPISGHTALYWYRQSLGQGLEFLIYFQGNSAPDKSGLPSDRFSAERTGGSVSTLTIQRTQQEDSAVYLCASSSLTANTEAFFGQGTRLTVV.